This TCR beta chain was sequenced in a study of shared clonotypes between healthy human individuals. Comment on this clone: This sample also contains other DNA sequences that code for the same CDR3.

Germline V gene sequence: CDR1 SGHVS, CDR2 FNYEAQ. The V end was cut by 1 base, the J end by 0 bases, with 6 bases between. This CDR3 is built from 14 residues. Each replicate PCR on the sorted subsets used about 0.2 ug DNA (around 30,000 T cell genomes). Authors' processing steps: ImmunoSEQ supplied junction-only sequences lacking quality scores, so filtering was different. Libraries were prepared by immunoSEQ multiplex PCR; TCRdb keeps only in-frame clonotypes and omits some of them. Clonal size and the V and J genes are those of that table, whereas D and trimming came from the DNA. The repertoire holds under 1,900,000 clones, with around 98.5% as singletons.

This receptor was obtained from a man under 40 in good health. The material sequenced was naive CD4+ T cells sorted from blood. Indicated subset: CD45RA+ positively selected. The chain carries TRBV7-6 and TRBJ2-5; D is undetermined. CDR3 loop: CASSLGPNQETQYF. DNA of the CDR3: TGTGCCAGCAGCTTAGGACCCAACCAAGAGACCCAGTACTTC. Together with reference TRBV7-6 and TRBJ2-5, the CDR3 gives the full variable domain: GAGVSQSPRYKVTKRGQDVALRCDPISGHVSLYWYRQALGQGPEFLTYFNYEAQQDKSGLPNDRFSAERPEGSISTLTIQRTEQRDSAMYRCASSLGPNQETQYFGPGTRLLVL.